This T cell receptor (beta chain) originates from a study of blood T cells in healthy people across ages. Each sample had at least 7 million PBMCs isolated. This clonotype was found many times. Its antigen is currently unknown. Whole-study results and caveats: No one knew whether donors had CMV, which possibly confounded expanded clonotype changes.

With 6 bases clipped from V and 3 bases from J, the junction kept 5 bases outside the gene matches. CDR3 length equals 12 residues. CDR1 and CDR2 (germline): SQVTM, ANQGSEA. Primers used in a second PCR of roughly 6 to 12 cycles were a sample-barcoded 5' primer and a J-beta primer mix. Every sample produced at least 2.5 million CDR3-containing paired-end reads. Via MiXCR, TCRdb re-called the 5' RACE reads, giving one row per CDR3 protein. The sample has about 1.6 million distinct CDR3 sequences, roughly 32% seen once. The chain has TRBV29-1 and TRBJ2-7; 7 bases fit TRBD1. The origin of this receptor is a woman aged 25 to 45 in good health. The sample consisted of blood. The CDR3 nucleotides read TGCAGCGTGAAATGGGACAGCTACGAGCAGTACTTC. This gives the protein CSVKWDSYEQYF.